One and the same sample provided the 5 T cell receptor beta chains below, sequenced in a study of a mutant IDH1 vaccine in newly diagnosed glioma. TCRdb's copy holds only in-frame clones and misses some; the assay was immunoSEQ multiplex PCR. The data show 30,000 to 40,000 clones, with roughly 90% seen just once and over 2% held by the top ten. Their target antigens are unknown. Described time point: week 47, end of study. In every dose of vaccine, 300 ug of mutant IDH1 20-mer peptide was given alongside topical imiquimod. Sequences were derived from PBMCs, sampled from a glioma patient whose treatment included an IDH1 peptide vaccine. These receptors were taken from a middle-aged man with glioma.

The chain combines TRBV5-1 with TRBJ2-2; the match to TRBD2 covers 14 bases. Germline CDR1 reads SGHRS; CDR2 reads YFSETQ. CDR3 length: 17 amino acids. Trimming cost V 3 bases and J 5 bases; bases outside gene matches: 6. The CDR3, as DNA: TGCGCCAGCAGCTCCAGCGGGACTAGCGGGAGAACCGGGGAGCTGTTTTTT. Translating it yields CASSSSGTSGRTGELFF.

The rearrangement links TRBV4-2 to TRBJ2-7; tentative D call: TRBD1 (5 bases). CDR1 and CDR2 (germline): LGHNA, YNFKEQ. The CDR3 runs to 12 residues. V was cut by 0 bases and J by 6 bases, with 6 bases left in between. CDR3: CASSQDGAEQYF. CDR3 bases: TGTGCCAGCAGCCAAGATGGGGCCGAGCAGTACTTC.

V and J are TRBV4-1 and TRBJ2-5, with 8 nucleotides matching TRBD1. V lost 3 bases and J lost 10; bases outside the gene matches: 16. Germline CDR1 MGHRA, CDR2 YSYEKL. This CDR3 has 16 residues. The CDR3 bases are TGCGCCAGCAGCCAGGCCACCGGACAGGGATGGAGTATCCAGTACTTC. Amino acids: CASSQATGQGWSIQYF.

This clone was observed a single time. The genes are TRBV18 and TRBJ1-5; D unresolved. V lost 1 base to trimming and J lost 4 bases, with 8 bases between them. There are 14 residues in the CDR3. Germline CDR1 KGHSH, CDR2 LQKENI. CDR3 nucleotides: TGTGCCAGCTCACCACAGGGTTGGAATCAGCCCCAGCATTTT. Translating gives CASSPQGWNQPQHF.

The V call is TRBV11-2, the J call TRBJ2-5; D gene uncertain. CDR1 is SGHAT and CDR2 is FQNNGV in the germline V gene. The CDR3 length is 13 residues. Between the trimmed V and J ends, which lost 4 bases and 5 bases, there was a span of 11 bases. The CDR3 spells CASSSYSTETQYF. The CDR3 nucleotides are TGTGCCAGCAGCTCCTATTCTACCGAGACCCAGTACTTC.